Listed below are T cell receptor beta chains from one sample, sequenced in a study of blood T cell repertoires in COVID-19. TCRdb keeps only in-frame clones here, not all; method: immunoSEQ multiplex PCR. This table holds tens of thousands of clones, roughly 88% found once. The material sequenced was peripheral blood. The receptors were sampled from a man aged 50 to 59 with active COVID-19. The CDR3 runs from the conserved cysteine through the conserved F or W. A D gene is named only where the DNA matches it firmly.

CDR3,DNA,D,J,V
CSVEDATGTKTQYF,TGCAGCGTTGAAGACGCGACAGGGACCAAGACCCAGTACTTC,TRBD1,TRBJ2-5,TRBV29-1
CAWSVNSPDTQYF,TGTGCCTGGAGTGTAAACTCTCCAGATACGCAGTATTTT,NA,TRBJ2-3,TRBV30
CASNEGGEGQPQHF,TGTGCCAGCAACGAAGGGGGGGAAGGGCAGCCCCAGCATTTT,NA,TRBJ1-5,TRBV6-5
CASSYSGQGGYSPLHF,TGTGCCAGCAGTTACTCGGGACAGGGTGGGTATTCACCCCTCCACTTT,TRBD1,TRBJ1-6,TRBV6-5
CASSLRGSYEQYF,TGCGCCAGCAGTCTTAGAGGGTCCTACGAGCAGTACTTC,NA,TRBJ2-7,TRBV4-1
CASSLANREGYTF,TGTGCCAGCAGCTTGGCCAATAGGGAGGGCTACACCTTC,NA,TRBJ1-2,TRBV5-6
CASSGPGGEYEQYF,TGTGCCAGCAGTGGCCCGGGGGGAGAGTACGAGCAGTACTTC,TRBD2,TRBJ2-7,TRBV6-6
CASSLTSGTSGGLTGELFF,TGCGCCAGCAGCCTAACATCCGGGACTAGCGGGGGGCTCACCGGGGAGCTGTTTTTT,TRBD2,TRBJ2-2,TRBV5-1
CASTQYENYGYTF,TGTGCCAGCACCCAGTACGAAAACTATGGCTACACCTTC,NA,TRBJ1-2,TRBV25-1
CASRPTSFQTQYF,TGTGCCAGCAGGCCTACTAGCTTCCAGACCCAGTACTTC,NA,TRBJ2-5,TRBV3-1/TRBV3-2
CASSLGGPETQYF,TGTGCCAGCAGCTTGGGTGGCCCAGAGACCCAGTACTTC,NA,TRBJ2-5,TRBV5-6
CASSFEDPKGAFF,TGTGCCAGCAGCTTCGAGGACCCCAAGGGGGCTTTCTTT,NA,TRBJ1-1,TRBV7-9
CASSEAEMVPQHF,TGTGCCAGCAGTGAAGCCGAGATGGTTCCCCAGCATTTT,NA,TRBJ1-5,TRBV6-1
CASSGSQQGSNQPQHF,TGTGCCAGCAGCGGAAGTCAGCAGGGTAGCAATCAGCCCCAGCATTTT,NA,TRBJ1-5,TRBV5-6
CASSPRDRGSSEQYF,TGTGCCAGCAGCCCCCGGGACAGGGGGTCCTCCGAGCAGTACTTC,TRBD1,TRBJ2-7,TRBV11-3
CAISDRGSYNEQFF,TGTGCCATCAGTGACAGGGGCTCCTACAATGAGCAGTTCTTC,NA,TRBJ2-1,TRBV10-3
CAISTGVSSGANVLTF,TGTGCCATCAGTACAGGGGTGAGCTCTGGGGCCAACGTCCTGACTTTC,TRBD1,TRBJ2-6,TRBV10-3
CSASGRYTEAFF,TGCAGTGCTAGTGGGAGGTACACTGAAGCTTTCTTT,NA,TRBJ1-1,TRBV20-1
CATAAGWVTGNTEAFF,TGTGCCACCGCAGCCGGATGGGTAACAGGGAATACTGAAGCTTTCTTT,NA,TRBJ1-1,TRBV10-3